This entry lists 4 T cell receptor beta chains sequenced from one sample in a study of Graves' ophthalmopathy and Graves' hyperthyroidism. RNA served as the template for amplifying TCR beta CDR3 regions. RT-PCR with HTBI primers came first, then second-round multiplex PCR. TCRdb used MiXCR to reprocess the multiplex PCR reads, holding one entry per CDR3 protein. The sample records hundreds of thousands of distinct CDR3 sequences, 40% being singletons. Sequencing was carried out using peripheral blood. The receptors shown here come from an adult man with Graves' ophthalmopathy.

This clonotype has a handful of counts. The rearrangement joins TRBV9 to TRBJ2-7; perhaps TRBD2 as D (5 bases). CDR1 SGDLS and CDR2 YYNGEE come from the germline V gene. V gave up 2 bases and J gave up 1 base, with 10 bases separating them. The CDR3 consists of 14 residues. CDR3 nucleotides: TGTGCCAGCAGCGTCGAGACTACGTCCTACGAGCAGTACTTC. Translating it yields CASSVETTSYEQYF.

This clonotype has a handful of counts. The chain employs TRBV25-1 and TRBJ2-1, with D unclear. V lost 4 bases to trimming and J lost 2 bases, with 9 bases between them. The CDR3 consists of 14 residues. Looked up from germline, CDR1 is MGHDK and CDR2 is SYGVNS. CDR3 in DNA: TGTGCCAGCAGTGCTATAGGGCCCTACAATGAGCAGTTCTTC. As protein: CASSAIGPYNEQFF.

Only a few counts were recorded for this clonotype. The chain employs TRBV19 and TRBJ2-5; no definite D call. Germline V gene sequence: CDR1 LNHDA, CDR2 SQIVND (reference sequence). This CDR3 region has 14 residues. V dropped 2 bases and J dropped 1 base, with 8 bases sitting between them. The CDR3 loop is CASSIRRTQETQYF. The CDR3 nucleotides read TGTGCCAGTAGTATAAGGCGGACCCAAGAGACCCAGTACTTC.

This clonotype has more than one count but fewer than ten. This CDR3 is CSAHGPADTQYF. The CDR3 DNA reads TGCAGTGCCCATGGCCCAGCGGATACGCAGTATTTT. The chain couples TRBV20-1 to TRBJ2-3; D unclear. The germline V gene has CDR1 DFQATT and CDR2 SNEGSKA (reference sequence). The CDR3 length is 12 residues. The V and J ends lost 6 bases and 6 bases respectively, with 13 bases between them.